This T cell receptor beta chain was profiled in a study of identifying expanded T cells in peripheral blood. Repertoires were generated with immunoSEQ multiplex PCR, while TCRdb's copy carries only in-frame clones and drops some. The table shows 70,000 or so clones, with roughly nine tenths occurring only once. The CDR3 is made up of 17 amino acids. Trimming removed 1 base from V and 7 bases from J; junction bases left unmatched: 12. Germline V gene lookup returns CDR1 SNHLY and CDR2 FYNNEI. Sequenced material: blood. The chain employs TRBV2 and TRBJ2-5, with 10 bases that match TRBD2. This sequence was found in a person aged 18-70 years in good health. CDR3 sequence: CASSEEVWLAGVGTQYF. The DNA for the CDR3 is TGTGCCAGCAGTGAAGAGGTGTGGCTAGCGGGAGTGGGGACCCAGTACTTC.